The 16 T cell receptor beta chains given below trace back to one sample, sequenced in a study of brain metastases from non-small cell lung cancer (dated by TCRdb to between 2019 and 2020). Library creation used the immunoSEQ multiplex PCR assay. Imported from immuneACCESS, the table was reduced by TCRdb to in-frame sequences with V and J called. These copies leave out some clones; in studies compared against another copy, an unresolved V gene accounts for under half, and the cause of the remainder is not known. This sample holds just over 3,000 clones; around 88% were observed only once. The top ten constitute around 6.7% of the sample. The specimen sequenced was primary lung tumor tissue. The meaning of the sample's cell subset or site label: primary lung tumor paired with brain metastasis. The receptors come from a donor at least 40 years old with non-small cell lung cancer.

This clone has just a few counts. One junction end does not reproduce the germline sequence, and a read error may be involved. The V call is TRBV7-8, the J call TRBJ2-1; 8 bases map to TRBD2. Germline CDR1 and CDR2: SGHVS and FQNEAQ. This CDR3 region has 16 residues. CDR3 coding DNA: TGTGCCAGCAGTTTAGGATTACTAGCGGTCGACAATGAGCAGTTCTTC. Residues: CASSLGLLAVDNEQFF.

Remarks on this clone: At one end the junction does not follow the germline gene, possibly because of a read error. This chain connects TRBV30 to TRBJ1-2; D might be TRBD1 (5 bases). CDR3 length: 11 amino acids. Germline V gene sequence: CDR1 GTSNPN, CDR2 SVGIG (reference sequence). The CDR3: CALDKYYGYTF. The CDR3 DNA reads TGTGCGTTGGACAAATACTATGGCTACACTTTC.

The chain recombines TRBV10-1 with TRBJ1-5; D gene unclear. The CDR3 has 16 amino acids. The V and J ends lost 2 bases and 1 base respectively, with 12 bases between them. The V gene's germline CDR1 is WNHNN and CDR2 SYGVQD (reference sequence). The CDR3 protein is CASSEMSTCSNQPQHF. For the CDR3, the DNA is TGCGCCAGCAGTGAGATGTCAACCTGCAGCAATCAGCCCCAGCATTTT.

This clone was counted once. V usage is TRBV7-6 and J usage is TRBJ2-7; 11 bases agree with TRBD1. V shed 5 bases, J shed 6 bases, and the junction held 6 bases outside the gene matches. Germline loops: CDR1 SGHVS, CDR2 FNYEAQ. The CDR3 runs 14 residues. CDR3 coding DNA: TGTGCCAGCAGCAGCCCCGGGACAGGGGGCGAGCAGTACTTC. This encodes CASSSPGTGGEQYF.

The chain has TRBV5-4 and TRBJ2-1; 13 nucleotides match TRBD2. This CDR3 spans 16 amino acids. Looked up from germline, CDR1 is SGHNT and CDR2 is YYREEE (reference sequence). J gave up 6 bases and V 0 bases, and 3 bases lay outside the gene matches. The CDR3 DNA sequence: TGTGCCAGCAGCTTGGGGACTAGCGGGAGAGGCAATGAGCAGTTCTTC. Its translation is CASSLGTSGRGNEQFF.

The V call is TRBV7-8, the J call TRBJ2-5; D uncertain. Germline values: CDR1 SGHVS, CDR2 FQNEAQ. The CDR3 consists of 11 residues. V lost 6 bases, J lost 4 bases, and 6 bases lay in between. CDR3 in amino acids: CASRRRETQYF. The CDR3 DNA reads TGTGCCAGCAGACGACGAGAGACCCAGTACTTC.

This clone appeared a single time. V and J are TRBV10-2 and TRBJ2-5; 7 positions match TRBD1. V lost 6 bases and J lost 0; bases outside the gene matches: 4. The CDR3 contains 14 residues. Looked up from germline, CDR1 is WSHSY and CDR2 is SAAADI. CDR3 bases: TGCGCCAGCAGACCGGGACAGTACCAAGAGACCCAGTACTTC. Its translation is CASRPGQYQETQYF.

The chain carries TRBV30 and TRBJ1-3; D remains unclear. Trimming pared 1 base from V and 4 bases from J, leaving 8 bases between. Germline V CDR1 and CDR2: GTSNPN, SVGIG (reference sequence). This CDR3 contains 13 residues. CDR3 sequence reads: CAWSEGYGNTIYF. CDR3 nucleotides: TGTGCCTGGAGTGAAGGGTACGGAAACACCATATATTTT.

CDR3 in amino acids: CASSLQDGQPQHF. For the CDR3, the DNA is TGTGCCAGCAGCTTACAGGACGGTCAGCCCCAGCATTTT. V usage is TRBV7-6 and J usage is TRBJ1-5; D is ambiguous. Germline V lookup: CDR1 SGHVS, CDR2 FNYEAQ. The CDR3 contains 13 residues. V lost 2 bases and J lost 6, with 8 bases in between.

CDR3 sequence reads: CASSLTGAGTEAFF. CDR3 nucleotide sequence: TGTGCCAGCAGCCTAACAGGGGCCGGGACTGAAGCTTTCTTT. J is TRBJ1-1 and V is TRBV9; 7 nucleotides match TRBD1. Unmatched junction bases numbered 8, after V lost 4 bases and J lost 5 bases. Germline lookup yields CDR1 SGDLS and CDR2 YYNGEE. This CDR3 is built from 14 residues.

The V and J genes are TRBV7-2 and TRBJ2-1; D is possibly TRBD2 (5 bases). Germline CDR1 reads SGHTA; CDR2 reads FQGNSA. This CDR3 region has 14 residues. The ends were cut back, 0 bases at V and 4 bases at J, with 7 bases in the middle. Here the CDR3 reads CASSLAPGYNEQFF. The CDR3 nucleotides are TGTGCCAGCAGCTTAGCCCCGGGGTACAATGAGCAGTTCTTC.

The chain is built from TRBV6-5 and TRBJ1-1; D gene unclear. Germline V gene data show CDR1 as MNHEY and CDR2 as SVGAGI. Trimming took off 6 bases at V and 0 bases at J, with 14 bases between the two ends. The CDR3 contains 15 residues. DNA of the CDR3: TGTGCCAGCAGCCCACCACCTATCATGAACACTGAAGCTTTCTTT. Translated: CASSPPPIMNTEAFF.

The genes are TRBV21-1 and TRBJ2-1. TRBV21-1 is listed as a pseudogene. The CDR3 runs 16 residues. DNA of the CDR3: TGTGCCAGCAGCAAAGAAGGCAGAACTTATTACAATGAGCAATTCTTC. This gives the protein CASSKEGRTYYNEQFF.

J is TRBJ2-5 and V is TRBV5-6; D possibly corresponds to TRBD1 (7 bases). Germline CDR1 SGHDT, CDR2 YYEEEE. Between the trimmed V and J ends, which lost 1 base and 5 bases, there was a span of 12 bases. The length of the CDR3 is 14 residues. DNA for the CDR3: TGTGCCAGCAGCTTGAAGGCAGGGGGGGAGACCCAGTACTTC. Translating it yields CASSLKAGGETQYF.

The chain is built from TRBV10-3 and TRBJ2-7, with 8 bases lining up with TRBD1. The CDR3 totals 14 residues. Trimming cost V 5 bases and J 4 bases; bases outside gene matches: 7. Germline V CDR1 and CDR2: ENHRY, SYGVKD. CDR3 DNA: TGTGCCATCAGTACCGGACAGGGATCGTACGAGCAGTACTTC. Its protein is CAISTGQGSYEQYF.

This clone showed up just once. The chain joins TRBV9 to TRBJ2-1; TRBD2 might be the D (5 bases). Germline V gives CDR1 SGDLS, CDR2 YYNGEE. CDR3 length: 14 residues. The V end lost 0 bases, the J end lost 5 bases, and 9 bases lay between the germline ends. This chain's CDR3 is CASSVVGSDNEQFF. The CDR3 DNA reads TGTGCCAGCAGCGTAGTTGGGAGCGACAATGAGCAGTTCTTC.